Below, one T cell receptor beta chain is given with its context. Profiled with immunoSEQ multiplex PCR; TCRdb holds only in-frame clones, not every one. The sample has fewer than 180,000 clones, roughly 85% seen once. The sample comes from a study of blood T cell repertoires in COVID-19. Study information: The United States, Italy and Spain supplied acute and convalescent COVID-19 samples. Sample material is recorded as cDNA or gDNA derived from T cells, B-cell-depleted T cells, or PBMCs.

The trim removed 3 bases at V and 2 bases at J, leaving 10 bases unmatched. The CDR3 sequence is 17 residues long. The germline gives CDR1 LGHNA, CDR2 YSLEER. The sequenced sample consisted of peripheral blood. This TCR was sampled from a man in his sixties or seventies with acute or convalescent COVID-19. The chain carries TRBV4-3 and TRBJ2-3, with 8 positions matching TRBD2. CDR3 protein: CASSHLAPGGTTDTQYF. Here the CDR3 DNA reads TGCGCCAGCAGCCACCTAGCCCCGGGAGGGACCACAGATACGCAGTATTTT.